One and the same sample provided the 25 T cell receptor beta chains below, sequenced in a study of a mutant IDH1 vaccine in newly diagnosed glioma. These TCRs' antigens remain unknown. Time point noted: week 35, safety follow-up. Doses of 300 ug of mutant IDH1 20-mer peptide were given with topical imiquimod. TCRdb's table, derived via immunoSEQ multiplex PCR, lists solely in-frame clones and lacks some. This table holds some 60,000 clones, approximately 80% found once. The source was PBMCs, collected from a glioma patient whose treatment included an IDH1 peptide vaccine. The receptors here all came from a man aged 40-50 years with glioma.

This chain joins TRBV5-4 and TRBJ2-3, with D perhaps TRBD2 (5 bases). Germline values: CDR1 SGHNT, CDR2 YYREEE (reference sequence). The CDR3 loop spans 14 amino acids. The V end lost 10 bases, the J end lost 0 bases, and 15 bases lay between the germline ends. CDR3 sequence: CALQSEGSTDTQYF. Written as DNA, the CDR3 is TGTGCCTTGCAGAGTGAGGGCAGCACAGATACGCAGTATTTT.

V and J are TRBV10-3 and TRBJ1-4; D uncertain. The CDR3 extends over 13 amino acids. Trimming removed 7 bases at V and 2 bases at J, with 8 bases between. CDR1 ENHRY and CDR2 SYGVKD come from the germline V gene. DNA of the CDR3: TGTGCCATCAAGCCCGGGACTAATGAAAAACTGTTTTTT. It codes for CAIKPGTNEKLFF.

The chain is built from TRBV5-5 and TRBJ1-2; D not certain. The V gene lost 2 bases and the J gene lost 7 bases, with 15 bases spanning the gap. The CDR3 has 14 amino acids. Germline-derived CDR1 and CDR2 are SGHKS and YYEKEE (reference sequence). CDR3 sequence (DNA): TGTGCCAGCAGCTTACTTCTGGGGATACTTGGCTACACCTTC. It encodes CASSLLLGILGYTF.

J is TRBJ2-5 and V is TRBV5-1; TRBD1 matches at 10 bases. Germline values: CDR1 SGHRS, CDR2 YFSETQ. The CDR3 runs to 16 residues. Germline trimming cut 4 bases from V and 7 bases from J; bases unmatched to any gene: 13. The chain's CDR3 is CASSLTGTGEPGTQYF. The CDR3 DNA sequence: TGCGCCAGCAGCCTCACCGGGACAGGGGAACCTGGGACCCAGTACTTC.

The J gene is TRBJ1-2, the V gene TRBV28; 9 bases are shared with TRBD1. CDR1 is MDHEN and CDR2 is SYDVKM in the germline V gene. The CDR3 has 16 residues. J gave up 6 bases and V 3 bases, and 11 bases lay outside the gene matches. CDR3 in amino acids: CASSFYRGPAVDGYTF. The CDR3 bases are TGTGCCAGCAGTTTCTACAGGGGGCCCGCGGTGGATGGCTACACCTTC.

This clone has ten or more counts. This chain links TRBV4-3 with TRBJ1-5; D remains unclear. Germline-derived CDR1 and CDR2 are LGHNA and YSLEER. V dropped 4 bases and J dropped 3 bases, with 16 bases sitting between them. This CDR3 is built from 16 residues. The chain's CDR3 is CASSPERFALNQPQHF. As DNA, the CDR3 is TGCGCCAGCAGCCCAGAGAGGTTCGCCCTCAATCAGCCCCAGCATTTT.

This chain joins TRBV6-1 and TRBJ1-3; D unresolved. Looked up from germline, CDR1 is MNHNS and CDR2 is SASEGT. The CDR3 covers 15 residues. V was clipped by 6 bases and J by 1 base, with 13 bases between them. CDR3 sequence: CASSISTGSGNTIYF. The CDR3 DNA is TGTGCCAGCAGCATCTCCACGGGGTCTGGAAACACCATATATTTT.

The table lists this clone with a few counts. V and J are TRBV29-1 and TRBJ1-1; 9 nucleotides agree with TRBD1. Unmatched junction bases numbered 12, after V lost 6 bases and J lost 4 bases. Germline values: CDR1 SQVTM, CDR2 ANQGSEA. CDR3 size: 15 residues. CDR3 nucleotide sequence: TGCAGCGTACCGGGACAGGGCGTGGTGGCCACTGAAGCTTTCTTT. Translating it yields CSVPGQGVVATEAFF.

The chain has TRBV5-4 and TRBJ1-1; TRBD1 matches 8 bases. V shed 4 bases and J 4 bases; nucleotides not matched to a gene: 18. Germline lookup yields CDR1 SGHNT and CDR2 YYREEE (reference sequence). The CDR3 contains 18 residues. As DNA, the CDR3 is TGTGCCAGCAGCAGTGGCCGGGCCAGGGGGCTCATAGTCACTGAAGCTTTCTTT. Its translation: CASSSGRARGLIVTEAFF.

The J gene is TRBJ2-2, the V gene TRBV5-1; 7 bases are shared with TRBD2. Trimming cost V 4 bases and J 5 bases; bases outside gene matches: 5. The CDR3 spans 14 residues. From germline, CDR1 is SGHRS and CDR2 YFSETQ. CDR3 DNA: TGCGCCAGCAGCACGTACGGGGGGACCGGGGAGCTGTTTTTT. Its translation: CASSTYGGTGELFF.

The CDR3 region has the DNA TGTGCCAGCAGTGACGGGACGGACTATGGCTACACCTTC. Its translation: CASSDGTDYGYTF. The J gene is TRBJ1-2, the V gene TRBV2, with D possibly TRBD1 on 5 matching bases. Germline V lookup: CDR1 SNHLY, CDR2 FYNNEI. V gave up 3 bases and J gave up 3 bases, with 8 bases separating them. The CDR3 is 13 residues long.

This sequence joins TRBV7-9 and TRBJ2-1; 9 nucleotides align to TRBD1. The V and J ends lost 2 bases and 15 bases, in that order; junction bases with no gene match: 11. The germline CDR1 and CDR2 sequences are SEHNR and FQNEAQ (reference sequence). The CDR3 is 14 amino acids. CDR3 in amino acids: CASSLLQGAELWFF. CDR3 DNA sequence: TGTGCCAGCAGCTTACTACAGGGGGCCGAACTTTGGTTCTTC.

Written as DNA, the CDR3 is TGTGCCAGCAGCTTAAGATCTAGCGGGGGGGCCCGAGCCAAAAACATTCAGTACTTC. Translated, it gives CASSLRSSGGARAKNIQYF. The chain employs TRBV7-8 and TRBJ2-4, with 12 bases that match TRBD2. V shed 2 bases, J shed 0 bases, and the junction held 8 bases outside the gene matches. The CDR3 has 19 residues. Germline-derived CDR1 and CDR2 are SGHVS and FQNEAQ.

The genes are TRBV5-8 and TRBJ2-1; 10 nucleotides agree with TRBD1. The V gene's germline CDR1 is SGHTS and CDR2 YDEGEE. The CDR3 is made up of 16 amino acids. V shed 7 bases and J 0 bases; nucleotides not matched to a gene: 7. CDR3 sequence: CASPRQGASSYNEQFF. The CDR3 DNA follows: TGTGCCAGCCCTAGACAGGGGGCAAGCTCCTACAATGAGCAGTTCTTC. The complete variable domain, with remaining parts taken from reference TRBV5-8 and TRBJ2-1, reads EAGVTQSPTHLIKTRGQQATLRCSPISGHTSVYWYQQALGLGLQFLLWYDEGEERNRGNFPPRFSGRQFPNYSSELNVNALELEDSALYLCASPRQGASSYNEQFFGPGTRLTVL.

This clone has ten or more counts. The chain joins TRBV5-4 to TRBJ1-2; 9 nucleotides agree with TRBD1. The germline CDR1 and CDR2 sequences are SGHNT and YYREEE (reference sequence). CDR3 length: 13 amino acids. With 4 bases clipped from V and 6 bases from J, the junction kept 4 bases outside the gene matches. The CDR3: CASSTGQGNGYTF. In nucleotides, the CDR3 is TGTGCCAGCAGCACGGGACAGGGCAATGGCTACACCTTC.

This clone occurred a few times. V usage is TRBV7-6 and J usage is TRBJ1-1; D remains ambiguous. CDR1 is SGHVS and CDR2 is FNYEAQ in the germline V gene. V was shortened by 5 bases and J by 5 bases, with 15 bases between the two germline ends. CDR3 length equals 14 residues. The DNA of the CDR3 is TGTGCCAGCAGCGCCCAAGGTAGTGGTACTGAAGCTTTCTTT. It codes for CASSAQGSGTEAFF. The entire variable domain, with the rest obtained from reference TRBV7-6 and TRBJ1-1, is as follows: GAGVSQSPRYKVTKRGQDVALRCDPISGHVSLYWYRQALGQGPEFLTYFNYEAQQDKSGLPNDRFSAERPEGSISTLTIQRTEQRDSAMYRCASSAQGSGTEAFFGQGTRLTVV.

The chain combines TRBV6-5 with TRBJ2-3, with 9 bases matching TRBD2. Germline V lookup: CDR1 MNHEY, CDR2 SVGAGI. V lost 8 bases and J lost 2; bases outside the gene matches: 8. This CDR3 contains 15 residues. For the CDR3, the DNA is TGTGCCAGCTGGGCTAGCGGGAAAATCACAGATACGCAGTATTTT. Its translation is CASWASGKITDTQYF.

This chain links TRBV19 with TRBJ1-2, with D uncertain. The germline V gene has CDR1 LNHDA and CDR2 SQIVND (reference sequence). With 1 base removed from V and 0 bases from J, the gap between germline ends came to 9 bases. The CDR3 is 15 amino acids. CDR3 in amino acids: CASSIVITANYGYTF. In DNA, the CDR3 is TGTGCCAGTAGTATAGTCATTACAGCTAACTATGGCTACACCTTC.

The chain recombines TRBV19 with TRBJ1-5; D possibly corresponds to TRBD1 (5 bases). The CDR3 consists of 15 residues. Per the germline V gene, CDR1 is LNHDA and CDR2 is SQIVND (reference sequence). Trimming removed 5 bases from V and 7 bases from J, with 18 bases in between. The CDR3 DNA reads TGTGCCAGTAGTCCTGCTCCCAGGGCGGGACAGCCCCAGCATTTT. Amino acid sequence: CASSPAPRAGQPQHF.

The rearrangement links TRBV27 to TRBJ2-7, with D perhaps matching TRBD1 (5 bases). Trimming removed 3 bases from V and 5 bases from J, with 17 bases in between. Germline V gene data show CDR1 as MNHEY and CDR2 as SMNVEV (reference sequence). The CDR3 has 15 residues. CDR3 sequence reads: CASSFLGPEGHEQYF. In DNA form, the CDR3 reads TGTGCCAGCAGTTTTCTGGGGCCCGAAGGGCACGAGCAGTACTTC.

This clone was picked up a small number of times. The chain recombines TRBV11-2 with TRBJ2-3, with D perhaps TRBD1 (6 bases). CDR3 length: 17 residues. V lost 5 bases and J lost 3, with 21 bases in between. CDR1 is SGHAT and CDR2 is FQNNGV in the germline V gene. For the CDR3, the DNA is TGTGCCAGCAGCCTGCATAGGGCAGGGGCCGGTACAGATACGCAGTATTTT. Encoded protein: CASSLHRAGAGTDTQYF.

The chain uses TRBV7-9 and TRBJ2-5; 8 bases align to TRBD1. The CDR3 sequence is 14 residues long. CDR1 and CDR2 (germline): SEHNR, FQNEAQ (reference sequence). With 6 bases clipped from V and 5 bases from J, the junction kept 8 bases outside the gene matches. The chain's CDR3 is CASSFSGDRETQYF. Here the CDR3 DNA reads TGTGCCAGCAGTTTTTCAGGGGACAGGGAGACCCAGTACTTC.

The V call is TRBV15, the J call TRBJ2-7, with 9 nucleotides matching TRBD2. The J segment lost 5 bases and the V segment lost 6 bases, leaving 14 bases of the junction unmatched. Per the germline V gene, CDR1 is LNHNV and CDR2 is YYDKDF (reference sequence). This CDR3 has 16 amino acids. CDR3 region: CATSALRLAGKNEQYF. The DNA of the CDR3 is TGTGCCACCAGTGCCCTTCGGCTAGCGGGAAAGAACGAGCAGTACTTC.

This chain links TRBV5-6 with TRBJ2-1; D is perhaps TRBD1 or TRBD2 (5 bases each). Looked up from germline, CDR1 is SGHDT and CDR2 is YYEEEE. Deletions cut 5 bases from V and 0 bases from J, with 21 bases between. The length of the CDR3 is 18 residues. CDR3 DNA: TGTGCCAGCAGTCATAAGGGGTTGGGCCGGGGCTCCTACAATGAGCAGTTCTTC. It specifies CASSHKGLGRGSYNEQFF.

This chain joins TRBV7-9 and TRBJ2-3, with TRBD2 matching 8 bases. The CDR3 has 15 residues. Losses at the gene ends were 5 bases for V and 2 bases for J; bases not matched to a gene: 6. Germline CDR1 is SEHNR and CDR2 is FQNEAQ (reference sequence). CDR3 residues: CASSRLAGHTDTQYF. The CDR3, as DNA: TGTGCCAGCAGCCGCTTAGCGGGACACACAGATACGCAGTATTTT.